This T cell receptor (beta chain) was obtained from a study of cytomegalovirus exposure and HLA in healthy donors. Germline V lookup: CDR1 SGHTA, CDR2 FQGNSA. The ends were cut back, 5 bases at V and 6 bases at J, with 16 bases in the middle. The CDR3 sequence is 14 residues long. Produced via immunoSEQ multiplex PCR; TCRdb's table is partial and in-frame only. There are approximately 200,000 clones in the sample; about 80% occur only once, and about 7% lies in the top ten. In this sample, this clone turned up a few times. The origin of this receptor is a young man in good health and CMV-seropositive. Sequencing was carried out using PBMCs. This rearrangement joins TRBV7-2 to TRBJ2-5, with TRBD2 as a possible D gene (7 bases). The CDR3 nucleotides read TGTGCCAGCAGCCCTAGCGGAGGGGGGAAGACCCAGTACTTC. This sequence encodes CASSPSGGGKTQYF.